The clone carrying this T cell receptor (beta chain) was counted at least ten times. Antigen: not known. This entry belongs to a study of human T cells and chemical hapten exposure. The overall study: Diphenylcyclopropenone doses were given weekly to the scalps of patients across the approximately 24-week study.

The time point was: patch test 2, 6 weeks after DPC sensitization. Treatment denoted: therapeutic diphenylcyclopropenone sensitization with weekly scalp DPC. A single record per CDR3 protein comes from TCRdb applying MiXCR to the RACE reads. The sample yields roughly 150,000 distinct CDR3 sequences, 12% seen once. Study results and limitations: The presence of alopecia in the donors means their immune response may differ from healthy people's.

The V gene end was trimmed by 4 bases and the J gene end by 0 bases; junction bases not matched to a gene: 3. The CDR3 loop spans 15 amino acids. Germline V gene lookup returns CDR1 MGHRA and CDR2 YSYEKL. V and J are TRBV4-1 and TRBJ1-1, with TRBD1 matching over 9 bases. The source material was whole blood, sampled in connection with sensitization to the hapten diphenylcyclopropenone (DPC). The clonotype was recovered from a woman between 50 and 59 years old with alopecia areata. Some clones in this sample may be carry-over from other donors' samples. In nucleotides, the CDR3 is TGCGCCAGCAGCCGCGACAGGGGGATGAACACTGAAGCTTTCTTT. It translates to CASSRDRGMNTEAFF.